This T cell receptor (beta chain) was sequenced for a study of T cell responses to AZD1222 COVID-19 vaccine (dated by TCRdb to the early 2020s). Study-wide context: A total of around 240 trial participants underwent TCR sequencing, of whom 200 to 220 received two doses of AZD1222 and roughly 25 received two doses of the MenACWY control vaccine. Enrollment into the trials was organized by age into subgroups of 18-55, 56-69 and 70-plus years, and those subgroups contained 148, 28 and 57 TCR-sequenced participants, respectively. General study outcomes and caveats: After two AZD1222 doses, spike-specific TCR breadth and depth were significantly higher than at day 0 and than in MenACWY recipients. The whole spike protein was spanned by vaccine-associated CD4 TCRs, and dominant responses were seen in regions 160-218 and 743-854. Participants were mostly white British and included more females than males, and it was suggested by the authors that clonal diversity may have been underestimated. The 56-69-year group was small, and its depth increase did not reach significance, likely because of low power. Because no day 14 peak-response samples were available, the repertoires could be characterized only after the peak T cell response. Epitopes outside the regions mutated in the B.1.351 and B.1.1.7 variants were reportedly recognized by nearly half of the unique spike-specific TCRs. Conclusions about previously exposed vaccinees are limited, since just six AZD1222 recipients were seropositive for SARS-CoV-2 at baseline.

Sample time point, as interpreted from the label and publication: about 28 days (+/-7) after the second vaccine dose. AZD1222 recipients whose second dose came at about 4 weeks and those whose second dose came at about 12 weeks were combined into one group, since spike-specific TCR depth and breadth did not differ between the two schedules. Vaccinee samples were obtained from the UK trials COV001 and COV002, which included a single-blind randomized controlled phase 2/3 trial of AZD1222 (ChAdOx1 nCoV-19) in healthy adults. For TCRbeta chain sequencing, PBMC samples were collected from trial participants at day 0 and at day 28 after the second dose. Deletion took 0 bases off V and 0 bases off J, with a span of 11 bases between the germline ends. The CDR3 contains 16 residues, cysteine and phenylalanine counted. The retained sequence is limited to the CDR3, 48 bases, with the frame set at the first base. Per the germline V gene, MNHEY is the CDR1 and SVGEGT is the CDR2.

The CDR3 regions of human TCRbeta chains were analyzed by immunosequencing. Per the source publication's procedure: TCRs in the repertoires were compared against a reference library of SARS-CoV-2-specific TCRs that had been generated with the MIRA antigen-specificity platform. Breadth was defined as the fraction of unique TCRs that were SARS-CoV-2-associated, and depth was defined as the fraction of total T cells that were SARS-CoV-2-associated. Each spike-specific TCR was assigned to its reactive spike region and to a CD4 or CD8 class using the MIRA data. Log10-transformed breadth and depth values were compared by one-way ANOVA with Sidak's multiple comparisons tests. This immuneACCESS table, as held by TCRdb, lists in-frame sequences with V and J called but not all clones. Of the missing ones, under half trace to an unresolved V gene in checked studies; the others have no known cause. V and J calls and clone size come straight from that table; D and trimming were deduced from the DNA. For this sample there are around 45,000 clones; roughly 87% appear just once. About a third of the sample is in the top ten clones.

As regards this clone: Its antigen has not been determined. Base qualities are not at hand, and no much larger clone is one base apart.

In this chain, TRBV6-2 or TRBV6-3 is recombined with TRBJ1-2; the D gene identity is not certain. The clonotype was recovered from an adult who received the AZD1222 COVID-19 vaccine. This specimen consisted of peripheral blood, obtained 28 days after the second AZD1222 dose. The nucleotide sequence is given as TGTGCCAGCAGTTACTCGGGCGGGCTGCCTAACTATGGCTACACCTTC. Translated, this gives CASSYSGGLPNYGYTF.